This T cell receptor beta chain is drawn from a study of cytomegalovirus exposure and HLA in healthy donors. Study-level findings and limits: The tendency of first-cohort TCR clusters to co-occur in the 110 or so validation repertoires emerged from a later analysis. Specificity for CMV antigens was confirmed in vitro for three of the CMV-associated chains.

CDR1 SGDLS and CDR2 YYNGEE come from the germline V gene. Deletions cut 3 bases from V and 0 bases from J, with 9 bases between. The CDR3 contains 14 residues. The sample holds a few counts of this clone. Its antigen is still unknown. Produced via immunoSEQ multiplex PCR; TCRdb's table is partial and in-frame only. The data contain 100,000 to 150,000 clones, 89% of them singletons. The clonotype originates from a woman between 18 and 30 years old in good health and CMV-seronegative. The chain recombines TRBV9 with TRBJ2-5; D unresolved. Sequencing used PBMCs. For the CDR3, the DNA is TGTGCCAGCAGCGATACACATAACCAAGAGACCCAGTACTTC. Its protein product is CASSDTHNQETQYF.